A single T cell receptor beta chain is shown here with its context. The target antigen is unknown. Regarding treatment: some 20 received Ad26.COV2.S at low or high dose, single or two shots; 5 received placebo; per-sample allocation not given. Samples were taken on day 63 after the first vaccine or placebo injection. The data stem from a study of Ad26.COV2.S vaccination and SARS-CoV-2 variants. About the study: Intramuscular Ad26.COV2.S doses were given once or twice, 56 days apart.

Study-wide results and caveats: Placebo recipients and vaccine recipients were similar in non-spike TCR breadth.

The method was immunoSEQ multiplex PCR; TCRdb's version includes in-frame clones alone and lacks a portion of them. The sample has 500,000 or so clones, around 88% seen once. The germline V gene encodes CDR1 MNHEY and CDR2 SVGEGT. Trimming cost V 4 bases and J 6 bases, with 10 bases left between them. The CDR3 spans 12 residues. The sequencing here drew on peripheral blood, taken in a trial of Ad26.COV2.S vaccine versus placebo. This receptor was obtained from a person aged 18-60 years who received the Ad26.COV2.S COVID-19 vaccine or a placebo. V usage is TRBV6-2 or TRBV6-3 and J usage is TRBJ2-7, with a tentative D call TRBD1 (5 bases). The CDR3 region has the DNA TGTGCCAGCAGTTTCCAGGGCCTCGAGCAGTACTTC. Its protein product is CASSFQGLEQYF.